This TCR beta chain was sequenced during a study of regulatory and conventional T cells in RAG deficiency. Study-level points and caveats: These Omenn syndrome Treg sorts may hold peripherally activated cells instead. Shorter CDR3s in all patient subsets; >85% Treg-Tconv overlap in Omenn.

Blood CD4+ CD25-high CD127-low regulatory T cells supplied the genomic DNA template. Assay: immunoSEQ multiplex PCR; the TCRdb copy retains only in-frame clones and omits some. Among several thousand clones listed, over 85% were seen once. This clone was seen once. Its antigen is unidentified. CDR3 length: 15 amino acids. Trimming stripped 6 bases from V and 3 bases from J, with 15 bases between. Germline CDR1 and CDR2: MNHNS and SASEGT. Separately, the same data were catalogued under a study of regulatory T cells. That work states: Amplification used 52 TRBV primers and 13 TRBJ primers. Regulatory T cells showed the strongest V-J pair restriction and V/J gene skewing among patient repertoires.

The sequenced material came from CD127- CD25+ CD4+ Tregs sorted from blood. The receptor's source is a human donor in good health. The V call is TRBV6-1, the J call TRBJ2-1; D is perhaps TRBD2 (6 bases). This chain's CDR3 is CASRVSGLNYNEQFF. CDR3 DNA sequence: TGTGCCAGCAGGGTTTCGGGACTTAACTACAATGAGCAGTTCTTC.